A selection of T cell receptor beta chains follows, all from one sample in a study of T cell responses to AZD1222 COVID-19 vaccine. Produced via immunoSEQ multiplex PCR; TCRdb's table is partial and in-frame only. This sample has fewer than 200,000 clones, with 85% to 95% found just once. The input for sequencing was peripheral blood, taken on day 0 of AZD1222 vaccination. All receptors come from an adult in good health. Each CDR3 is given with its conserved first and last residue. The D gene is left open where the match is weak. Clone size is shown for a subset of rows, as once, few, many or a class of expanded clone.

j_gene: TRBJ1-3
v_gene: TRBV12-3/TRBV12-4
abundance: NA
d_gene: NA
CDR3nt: TGTGCCAGCAGCAGGGTTGGAAACACCATATATTTT
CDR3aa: CASSRVGNTIYF

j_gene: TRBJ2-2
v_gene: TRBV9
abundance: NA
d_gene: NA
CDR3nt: TGTGCCAGCAGCGCCTTGGAGGTCACCGGGGAGCTGTTTTTT
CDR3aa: CASSALEVTGELFF

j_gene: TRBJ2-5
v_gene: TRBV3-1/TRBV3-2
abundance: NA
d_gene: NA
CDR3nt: TGTGCCAGCAGCCAAGATGGAGGGAGGGAGACCCAGTACTTC
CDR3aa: CASSQDGGRETQYF

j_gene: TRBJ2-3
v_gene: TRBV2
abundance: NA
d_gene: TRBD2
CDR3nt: TGTGCCAGCAGCGTTACCGGGACTAGCGGGGGGGCGTTTGTGACAGATACGCAGTATTTT
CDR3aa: CASSVTGTSGGAFVTDTQYF

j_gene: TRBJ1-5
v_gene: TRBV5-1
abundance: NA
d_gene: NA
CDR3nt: TGCGCCAGCAGCTTGGCAGGGAATGAATTTCAGCCCCAGCATTTT
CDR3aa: CASSLAGNEFQPQHF

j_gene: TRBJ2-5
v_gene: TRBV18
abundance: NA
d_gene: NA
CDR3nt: TGTGCCAGCTCTGGCTATCAAGAGACCCAGTACTTC
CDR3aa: CASSGYQETQYF

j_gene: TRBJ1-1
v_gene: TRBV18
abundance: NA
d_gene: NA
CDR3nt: TGTGCCAGCTCACCGATTTCTGGGGCAAATCAAGCTTTCTTT
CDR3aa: CASSPISGANQAFF

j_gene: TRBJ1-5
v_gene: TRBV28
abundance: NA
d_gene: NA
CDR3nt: TGTGCCAGCAGTTTAGATAGGGCAGTTGGGCGTCAGCCCCAGCATTTT
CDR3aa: CASSLDRAVGRQPQHF

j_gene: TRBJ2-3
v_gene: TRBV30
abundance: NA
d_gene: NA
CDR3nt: TGTGCCTGGGGGAGACTCAGCACAGATACGCAGTATTTT
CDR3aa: CAWGRLSTDTQYF

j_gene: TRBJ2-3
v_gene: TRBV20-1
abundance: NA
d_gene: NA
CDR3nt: TGCAGTGGCAGCAGCACAGATACGCAGTATTTT
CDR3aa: CSGSSTDTQYF

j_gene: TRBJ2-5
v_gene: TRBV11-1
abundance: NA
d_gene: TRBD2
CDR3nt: TGTGCCAGCAGCCCAACGGGGGGGGAGACCCAGTACTTC
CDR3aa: CASSPTGGETQYF

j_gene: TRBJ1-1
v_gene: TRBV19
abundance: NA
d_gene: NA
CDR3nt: TGTGCCAGTAGGGACAGAAACACTGAAGCTTTCTTT
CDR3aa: CASRDRNTEAFF

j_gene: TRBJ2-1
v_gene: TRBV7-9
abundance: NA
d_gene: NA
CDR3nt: TGTGCCAGCACCATTGCCGTACGGAGCGATGAGCAGTTCTTC
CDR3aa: CASTIAVRSDEQFF

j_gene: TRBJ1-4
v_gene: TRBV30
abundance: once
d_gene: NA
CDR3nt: TGTGCCTGGAGTGTAGGTGGGCCAAGAAGCGAAAAACTGTTTTTT
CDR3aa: CAWSVGGPRSEKLFF

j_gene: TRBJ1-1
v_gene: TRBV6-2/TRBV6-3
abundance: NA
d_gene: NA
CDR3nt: TGTGCCAGCAGTTACACCGGATATTTCACTGAAGCTTTCTTT
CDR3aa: CASSYTGYFTEAFF

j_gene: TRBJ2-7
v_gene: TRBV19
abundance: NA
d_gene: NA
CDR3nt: TGTGCCAGTTCTGGGTCGGCAGCGAGCTCCTACGAGCAGTACTTC
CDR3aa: CASSGSAASSYEQYF

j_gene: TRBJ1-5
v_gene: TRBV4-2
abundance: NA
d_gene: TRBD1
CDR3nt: TGTGCCAGCAGCCAGGGACAGACAGGAGGCAATCAGCCCCAGCATTTT
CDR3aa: CASSQGQTGGNQPQHF

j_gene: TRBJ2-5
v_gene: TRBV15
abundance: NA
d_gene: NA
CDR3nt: TGTGCCACCAGCAGAGATTTGGACATGGAGGGAGGGACCCAGTACTTC
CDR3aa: CATSRDLDMEGGTQYF

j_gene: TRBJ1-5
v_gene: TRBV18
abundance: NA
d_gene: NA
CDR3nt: TGTGCCAGCTCAGCGCAGGGGTATAGCAATCAGCCCCAGCATTTT
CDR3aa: CASSAQGYSNQPQHF

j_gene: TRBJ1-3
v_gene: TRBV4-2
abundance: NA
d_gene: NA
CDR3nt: TGTGCCAGCAGCCAAGATCATCTTCCCGAATCTGGAAACACCATATATTTT
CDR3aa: CASSQDHLPESGNTIYF

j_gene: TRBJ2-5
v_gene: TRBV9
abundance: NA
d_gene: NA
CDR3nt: TGTGCCAGCAGCGTAGGCGGGGTGGGGCAGGGGAGAAGAGAGACCCAGTACTTC
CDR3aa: CASSVGGVGQGRRETQYF